A single sample gave rise to the 24 T cell receptor beta chains below, sequenced in a study of T cells in localized non-small cell lung cancer (dated by TCRdb to about 2020). Preparation of the library involved the immunoSEQ multiplex PCR assay. In TCRdb, the immuneACCESS table is reduced to in-frame sequences with V and J assigned. These tables do not hold every clone; where another copy was compared, an unresolved V gene accounts for under half, and the others remain unexplained. The sample table lists tens of thousands of clones, approximately 80% of them with a count of one. The ten largest account for 8.5% to 10% of the sample. Sample: peripheral blood, taken before any cancer treatment. The receptors were sampled from an older female donor with stage I lung adenocarcinoma.

This chain links TRBV28 with TRBJ1-5, with unresolved D. The V gene lost 5 bases and the J gene lost 4 bases, with 9 bases spanning the gap. CDR1 and CDR2 (germline): MDHEN, SYDVKM. The CDR3 has 13 amino acids. CDR3 nucleotide sequence: TGTGCCAGCAGTGATCCCTCTAATCAGCCCCAGCATTTT. Its translation: CASSDPSNQPQHF. The full variable domain, with the rest looked up from reference TRBV28 and TRBJ1-5, is DVKVTQSSRYLVKRTGEKVFLECVQDMDHENMFWYRQDPGLGLRLIYFSYDVKMKEKGDIPEGYSVSREKKERFSLILESASTNQTSMYLCASSDPSNQPQHFGDGTRLSIL.

The chain combines TRBV30 with TRBJ2-1; D is possibly TRBD2 (7 bases). Germline V gives CDR1 GTSNPN, CDR2 SVGIG (reference sequence). The CDR3 length is 14 residues. The V end lost 0 bases, the J end lost 9 bases, and 15 bases lay between the germline ends. The CDR3 sequence: CAWSVVGGPAEQFF. The CDR3 region has the DNA TGTGCCTGGAGTGTCGTGGGGGGGCCCGCTGAGCAGTTCTTC.

A note on this clone: A read error may account for a junction end that differs from germline. The gene calls are TRBV10-3 and TRBJ1-4; the match to TRBD1 covers 7 bases. The CDR3 contains 15 residues. The germline V gene encodes CDR1 ENHRY and CDR2 SYGVKD. CDR3 amino acids: CAIKESGQPSEKLFF. Written as DNA, the CDR3 is TGTGCCATCAAAGAATCGGGACAGCCGTCAGAAAAGCTGTTTTTT.

This clone was detected a few times. This chain links TRBV13 with TRBJ2-5, with TRBD1 matching 8 bases. The CDR3 runs to 16 residues. The junction had 13 bases not matched to a gene; V was cut back by 8 bases and J by 2 bases. The germline V gene has CDR1 PRHDT and CDR2 FYEKMQ (reference sequence). CDR3 sequence reads: CASRLRGTGKQETQYF. The CDR3 DNA follows: TGTGCCAGCCGATTACGGGGGACAGGTAAACAAGAGACCCAGTACTTC.

V is TRBV30 and J is TRBJ1-1; no clear D. The length of the CDR3 is 13 residues. In germline, CDR1 is GTSNPN, CDR2 SVGIG (reference sequence). The germline V and J ends were trimmed by 4 bases and 1 base, with 10 bases remaining between them. The CDR3 coding sequence is TGTGCCTGGATTCGGAATGGGAACACTGAAGCTTTCTTT. This codes for CAWIRNGNTEAFF.

This clone is judged medium-sized. The chain uses TRBV6-5 and TRBJ2-7; no clear D. In germline, CDR1 is MNHEY, CDR2 SVGAGI. The CDR3 sequence is 14 residues long. Trimming pared 4 bases from V and 3 bases from J, leaving 13 bases between. The CDR3 sequence is CASSSGPAIYEQYF. For the CDR3, the DNA is TGTGCCAGCAGTTCTGGGCCCGCGATCTACGAGCAGTACTTC.

The V call is TRBV5-4, the J call TRBJ2-3, with TRBD1 matching 8 bases. CDR3 length equals 18 residues. Germline V gene lookup returns CDR1 SGHNT and CDR2 YYREEE (reference sequence). After removal of 3 bases from V and 0 bases from J, the junction contained 12 bases not matched to a gene. The CDR3 here is CASSSRRTGTTSTDTQYF. The CDR3 DNA follows: TGTGCCAGCAGCTCCAGAAGGACAGGGACCACAAGCACAGATACGCAGTATTTT.

This chain uses TRBV30 with TRBJ2-7; 12 positions agree with TRBD2. The CDR3 length is 14 residues. V was clipped by 7 bases and J by 3 bases; unmatched bases: 7. CDR1 and CDR2 from the germline V gene are GTSNPN and SVGIG (reference sequence). In nucleotides, the CDR3 is TGTGCCTTCGCGGGGACTAGCGGGTACTACGAGCAGTACTTC. Translating it yields CAFAGTSGYYEQYF.

The rearrangement joins TRBV15 to TRBJ2-1; D unclear. V lost 1 base and J 7 bases, leaving 14 bases between the germline ends. CDR1 and CDR2 (germline): LNHNV, YYDKDF (reference sequence). CDR3 length: 15 amino acids. In DNA, the CDR3 is TGTGCCACCAGCAGAGTACTGGGAACGAGGAATGAGCAGTTCTTC. The encoded protein is CATSRVLGTRNEQFF.

This chain links TRBV6-5 with TRBJ1-1; perhaps TRBD1 as D (5 bases). The CDR3 runs to 14 residues. Germline V gene data show CDR1 as MNHEY and CDR2 as SVGAGI. Trimming took 5 bases from V and 4 from J, leaving 14 bases between them. Here the CDR3 reads CASSPFGAGTEAFF. For the CDR3, the DNA is TGTGCCAGCAGTCCTTTCGGGGCAGGCACTGAAGCTTTCTTT.

This clone is labeled medium-sized (0.01 to 0.1%). The chain is built from TRBV9 and TRBJ1-1; the D is unclear. With 0 bases removed from V and 2 bases from J, the gap between germline ends came to 11 bases. The CDR3 length is 15 residues. Germline V lookup: CDR1 SGDLS, CDR2 YYNGEE. In DNA form, the CDR3 reads TGTGCCAGCAGCGTAGCAGTAGCCCGCAACACTGAAGCTTTCTTT. This translates into CASSVAVARNTEAFF.

This chain connects TRBV19 to TRBJ2-7, with D hard to call. V was clipped by 5 bases and J by 0 bases, with 14 bases between them. CDR3 length: 15 residues. The germline V gene has CDR1 LNHDA and CDR2 SQIVND (reference sequence). The DNA of the CDR3 is TGTGCCAGTAGTTCCAGCCCAACCCTCTCCTACGAGCAGTACTTC. Its translation: CASSSSPTLSYEQYF.

CDR3 residues: CASSIGVSNTEAFF. DNA for the CDR3: TGTGCCAGTAGTATAGGTGTCTCGAACACTGAAGCTTTCTTT. The chain links TRBV19 to TRBJ1-1; no clear D gene. CDR3 length equals 14 residues. Germline assignment: CDR1 LNHDA and CDR2 SQIVND (reference sequence). Trimming shortened V by 1 base and J by 1 base, and 7 bases separated the two germline ends.

The V call is TRBV5-1, the J call TRBJ2-7; 10 bases align to TRBD1. CDR1 and CDR2 from the germline V gene are SGHRS and YFSETQ. Losses at the gene ends were 4 bases for V and 5 bases for J; bases not matched to a gene: 9. The CDR3 sequence is 15 residues long. This CDR3 is CASSTGTGERNEQYF. In DNA, the CDR3 is TGCGCCAGCAGCACCGGGACAGGGGAGAGGAACGAGCAGTACTTC.

This chain joins TRBV5-1 and TRBJ1-1, with a tentative D call TRBD1 (6 bases). V was cut by 1 base and J by 4 bases, with 11 bases left in between. The CDR3 contains 14 residues. Germline CDR1 reads SGHRS; CDR2 reads YFSETQ. The CDR3 DNA reads as TGCGCCAGCAGCTTGACAGGGCCCGGCACTGAAGCTTTCTTT. This gives the protein CASSLTGPGTEAFF.

The chain combines TRBV9 with TRBJ1-4, with D unresolved. Trimming shortened V by 4 bases and J by 0 bases, and 10 bases separated the two germline ends. This CDR3 has 15 residues. CDR1 SGDLS and CDR2 YYNGEE come from the germline V gene. DNA of the CDR3: TGTGCCAGCAGCATACGACCTGCAACTAATGAAAAACTGTTTTTT. Protein: CASSIRPATNEKLFF.

The chain combines TRBV19 with TRBJ1-5; D is perhaps TRBD1 (5 bases). V dropped 7 bases and J dropped 6 bases, with 16 bases sitting between them. This CDR3 contains 14 residues. The germline V gene has CDR1 LNHDA and CDR2 SQIVND (reference sequence). The CDR3 region has the DNA TGTGCCAGTACCACCGGCGGGGGACGTCAGCCCCAGCATTTT. Amino acid sequence: CASTTGGGRQPQHF. Using reference TRBV19 and TRBJ1-5 for the parts outside the CDR3, the full variable domain is DGGITQSPKYLFRKEGQNVTLSCEQNLNHDAMYWYRQDPGQGLRLIYYSQIVNDFQKGDIAEGYSVSREKKESFPLTVTSAQKNPTAFYLCASTTGGGRQPQHFGDGTRLSIL.

This clone was counted a few times. The rearrangement uses TRBV29-1 and TRBJ2-3; D is unresolved. This CDR3 has 14 amino acids. V was shortened by 5 bases and J by 4 bases, with 16 bases between the two germline ends. Germline assignment: CDR1 SQVTM and CDR2 ANQGSEA. The CDR3 loop is CSVTGLEIPDTQYF. As DNA, the CDR3 is TGCAGCGTTACGGGCTTGGAGATCCCAGATACGCAGTATTTT.

This clone was observed a handful of times. The chain carries TRBV30 and TRBJ2-5; 7 positions agree with TRBD2. With V trimmed by 2 bases and J by 5 bases, 2 bases remained unmatched. The CDR3 has 12 residues. CDR1 is GTSNPN, CDR2 SVGIG, per germline (reference sequence). CDR3 residues: CAWSRGGETQYF. CDR3 nucleotides: TGTGCCTGGAGTAGGGGAGGGGAGACCCAGTACTTC.

J is TRBJ1-5 and V is TRBV6-5; D not certain. This CDR3 is built from 14 residues. CDR1 and CDR2 from the germline V gene are MNHEY and SVGAGI. V dropped 5 bases and J dropped 4 bases, with 12 bases sitting between them. CDR3 loop: CASSPLYSNQPQHF. CDR3 DNA: TGTGCCAGCAGTCCCCTTTATTCGAATCAGCCCCAGCATTTT.

This clone has only one observation. The V call is TRBV9, the J call TRBJ2-2; no clear D gene. V shed 0 bases and J shed 8 bases, with 8 bases lying between them. The CDR3 runs 13 residues. Germline V lookup: CDR1 SGDLS, CDR2 YYNGEE. The CDR3 bases are TGTGCCAGCAGCGTAGTCATCAGGGGGGAGCTGTTTTTT. Protein: CASSVVIRGELFF.

The chain links TRBV7-2 to TRBJ1-1; tentatively, D is TRBD1 (6 bases). Trimming left V 5 bases short and J 8 bases short, with 12 bases between. The length of the CDR3 is 12 residues. Germline assignment: CDR1 SGHTA and CDR2 FQGNSA. CDR3 amino acids: CASSHSQGEAFF. DNA for the CDR3: TGTGCCAGCAGCCATTCTCAGGGGGAAGCTTTCTTT. Full variable domain (rest looked up from reference TRBV7-2 and TRBJ1-1): GAGVSQSPSNKVTEKGKDVELRCDPISGHTALYWYRQSLGQGLEFLIYFQGNSAPDKSGLPSDRFSAERTGGSVSTLTIQRTQQEDSAVYLCASSHSQGEAFFGQGTRLTVV.

V gene TRBV5-8 combines with J gene TRBJ1-1, with 8 nucleotides matching TRBD1. The CDR3 has 15 amino acids. Unmatched junction bases numbered 8, after V lost 0 bases and J lost 7 bases. Germline CDR1 reads SGHTS; CDR2 reads YDEGEE. CDR3 region: CASSLGSQGAYEAFF. For the CDR3, the DNA is TGTGCCAGCAGCTTGGGGTCTCAGGGGGCGTATGAAGCTTTCTTT.

This clone was seen only a few times. The rearrangement links TRBV7-2 to TRBJ1-5; D remains ambiguous. The germline CDR1 and CDR2 sequences are SGHTA and FQGNSA. The CDR3 has 13 residues. V was clipped by 7 bases and J by 2 bases, with 9 bases between them. Here the CDR3 reads CASTPSGNQPQHF. CDR3 coding DNA: TGTGCCAGCACCCCATCGGGCAATCAGCCCCAGCATTTT. Supplemented by reference TRBV7-2 and TRBJ1-5, the full variable domain reads GAGVSQSPSNKVTEKGKDVELRCDPISGHTALYWYRQSLGQGLEFLIYFQGNSAPDKSGLPSDRFSAERTGGSVSTLTIQRTQQEDSAVYLCASTPSGNQPQHFGDGTRLSIL.